This T cell receptor beta chain was found in a study of human T cells and chemical hapten exposure (dated by TCRdb to 2020 to 2023). Study-wide context: Libraries were pooled for sequencing, and variation in per-sample TCR yields was attributed mainly to small differences in library volumes within the pool. Both TCR alpha and TCR beta chains were sequenced from each blood RNA sample. In alopecia patients, the study followed how the peripheral blood TCR repertoire changed in vivo over primary and secondary sensitization to diphenylcyclopropenone (DPC), a hapten. The research as a whole found: Repeated subsampling changed both the strength of the expansion versus patch-test correlation and the threshold at which the correlation became significant. No change with DPC sensitization was found in the number of TCRs above 1 in 1000 frequency, and no evidence of global repertoire structure alterations was found.

Counted from cysteine to phenylalanine, this CDR3 has 13 amino acids. Only the CDR3 DNA stays, 39 bases, in frame from base 1. From V the trimming removes 5 bases and from J it removes 2 bases, while the gene matches leave 2 bases of the junction unaccounted for. In the germline V gene (reference sequence), CDR1 corresponds to DFQATT and CDR2 to SNEGSKA. Library creation used 5' RACE. Instrument on record: Illumina MiSeq. Library preparation attached unique molecular identifiers to individual cDNA molecules for quantitative, reproducible TCR counting. Per the original workflow: Samples had a median of roughly 98,000 TCRs, with a range from about 23,224 to 750,000. The Decombinator software suite was used to annotate V, J and CDR3 in the TCR reads. For the PS versus PT1 abundance plots, all samples were subsampled to the same number of TCRs (28,000). TCRs were defined as expanded if absent before sensitization and observed at least eight times at the 2-week time point. The public reads were run again by TCRdb, first through fastp at Q25 and then through MiXCR, and only productive beta chains were kept. Rows with a matching CDR3 protein are joined into one entry that keeps the most common DNA and genes. TCRdb assigned the V and J calls; the authors' analysis was not used. The sample records fewer than 150,000 distinct CDR3 sequences, roughly 18% of which are singletons. The top ten clonotypes cover about 3% of the sample.

This clonotype was detected a few times. Which antigen it targets is not known. Within one base of it there is no much larger clone, and no base qualities were kept. Total RNA was extracted from unfractionated whole blood that had been collected in Tempus Blood RNA tubes. Four or five healthy volunteers were used as TCR sequencing controls and were bled at day 0, 2 weeks and 6 weeks. The sequence joins TRBV20-1 to TRBJ2-7, and 11 bases in between align with TRBD2. The sequence derives from a human donor in good health. The CDR3 has the sequence CSAGTSGPYEQYF. At the DNA level, the sequence is TGCAGTGCTGGGACTAGCGGCCCCTACGAGCAGTACTTC.